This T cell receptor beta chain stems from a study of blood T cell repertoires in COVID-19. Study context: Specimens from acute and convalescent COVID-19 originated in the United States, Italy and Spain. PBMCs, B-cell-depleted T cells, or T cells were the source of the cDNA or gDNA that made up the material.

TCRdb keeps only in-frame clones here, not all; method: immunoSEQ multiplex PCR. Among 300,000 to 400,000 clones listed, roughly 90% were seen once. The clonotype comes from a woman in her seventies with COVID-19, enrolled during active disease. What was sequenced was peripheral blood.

CDR3 sequence reads: CASSSPAGWVNGYTF. The CDR3, as DNA: TGTGCCAGCAGTTCCCCGGCAGGGTGGGTGAATGGCTACACCTTC. J is TRBJ1-2 and V is TRBV28; weak D call: TRBD1 (5 bases). Germline loops: CDR1 MDHEN, CDR2 SYDVKM. V shed 4 bases and J shed 6 bases, with 18 bases lying between them. This CDR3 region has 15 residues.